The sequence of this TCR beta chain was determined in a study of post-analysis software for immune sequencing data. This clonotype was seen a handful of times. Antigen specificity is unknown. Each TCR beta cDNA library carried unique molecular identifiers. TCRdb ran MiXCR on the PCR reads and lists one entry per CDR3 protein. The table shows 380,000 or so distinct CDR3 sequences, with less than 35% occurring only once. V was pared by 0 bases and J by 6 bases, with 8 bases between. Germline values: CDR1 LGHNA, CDR2 YSLEER. The CDR3 is 13 residues long. General study points: About 5 TRBV segments were more frequent in patients than controls; TRBV5-6, TRBV5-1 and TRBV20-1 belonged to this group.

The chain couples TRBV4-3 to TRBJ1-2; TRBD1 is a possible D gene (6 bases). This receptor was obtained from a girl aged 5 to 17 with multiple sclerosis. The sequenced sample was blood. As DNA, the CDR3 is TGCGCCAGCAGCCAAGACTCAGGGGATGGCTACACCTTC. It is translated as CASSQDSGDGYTF.